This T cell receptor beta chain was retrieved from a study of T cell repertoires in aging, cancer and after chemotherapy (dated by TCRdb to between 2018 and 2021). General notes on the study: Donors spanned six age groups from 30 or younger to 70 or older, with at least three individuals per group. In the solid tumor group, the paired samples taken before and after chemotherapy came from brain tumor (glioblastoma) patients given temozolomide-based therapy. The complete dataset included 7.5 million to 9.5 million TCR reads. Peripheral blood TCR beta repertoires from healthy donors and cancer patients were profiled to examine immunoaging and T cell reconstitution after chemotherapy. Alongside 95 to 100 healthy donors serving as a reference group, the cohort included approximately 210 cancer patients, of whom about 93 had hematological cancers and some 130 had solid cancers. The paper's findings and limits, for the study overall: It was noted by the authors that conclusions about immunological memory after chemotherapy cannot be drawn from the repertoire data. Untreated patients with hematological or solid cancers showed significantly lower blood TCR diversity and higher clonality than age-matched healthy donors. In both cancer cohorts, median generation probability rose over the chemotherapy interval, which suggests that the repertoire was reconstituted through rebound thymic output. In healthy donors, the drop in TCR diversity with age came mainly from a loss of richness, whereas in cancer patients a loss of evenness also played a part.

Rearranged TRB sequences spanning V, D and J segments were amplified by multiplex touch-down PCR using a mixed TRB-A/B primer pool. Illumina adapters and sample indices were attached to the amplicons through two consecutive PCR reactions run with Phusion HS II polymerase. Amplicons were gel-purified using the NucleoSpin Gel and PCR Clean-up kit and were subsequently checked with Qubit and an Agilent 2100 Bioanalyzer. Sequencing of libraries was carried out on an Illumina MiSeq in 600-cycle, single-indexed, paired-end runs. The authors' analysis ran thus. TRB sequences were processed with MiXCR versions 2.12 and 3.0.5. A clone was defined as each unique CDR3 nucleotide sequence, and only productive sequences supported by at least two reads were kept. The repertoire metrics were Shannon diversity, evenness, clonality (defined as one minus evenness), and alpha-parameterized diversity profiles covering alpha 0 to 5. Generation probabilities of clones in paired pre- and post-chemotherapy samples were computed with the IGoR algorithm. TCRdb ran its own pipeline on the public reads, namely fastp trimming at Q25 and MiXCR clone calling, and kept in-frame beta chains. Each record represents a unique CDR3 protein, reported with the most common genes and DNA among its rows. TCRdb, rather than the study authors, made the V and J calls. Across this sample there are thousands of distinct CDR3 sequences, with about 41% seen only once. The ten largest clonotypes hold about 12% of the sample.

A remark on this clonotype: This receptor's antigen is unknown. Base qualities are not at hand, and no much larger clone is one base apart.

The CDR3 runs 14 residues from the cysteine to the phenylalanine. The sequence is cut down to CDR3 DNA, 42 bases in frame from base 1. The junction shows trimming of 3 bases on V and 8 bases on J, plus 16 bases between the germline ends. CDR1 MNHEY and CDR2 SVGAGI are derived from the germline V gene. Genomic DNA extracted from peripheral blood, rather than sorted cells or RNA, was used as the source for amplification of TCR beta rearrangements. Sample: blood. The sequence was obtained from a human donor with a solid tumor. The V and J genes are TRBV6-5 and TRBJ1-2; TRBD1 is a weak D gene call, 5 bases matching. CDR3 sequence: CASSYSGAEEGYTF. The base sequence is TGTGCCAGCAGTTATAGCGGGGCGGAGGAGGGCTACACCTTC.